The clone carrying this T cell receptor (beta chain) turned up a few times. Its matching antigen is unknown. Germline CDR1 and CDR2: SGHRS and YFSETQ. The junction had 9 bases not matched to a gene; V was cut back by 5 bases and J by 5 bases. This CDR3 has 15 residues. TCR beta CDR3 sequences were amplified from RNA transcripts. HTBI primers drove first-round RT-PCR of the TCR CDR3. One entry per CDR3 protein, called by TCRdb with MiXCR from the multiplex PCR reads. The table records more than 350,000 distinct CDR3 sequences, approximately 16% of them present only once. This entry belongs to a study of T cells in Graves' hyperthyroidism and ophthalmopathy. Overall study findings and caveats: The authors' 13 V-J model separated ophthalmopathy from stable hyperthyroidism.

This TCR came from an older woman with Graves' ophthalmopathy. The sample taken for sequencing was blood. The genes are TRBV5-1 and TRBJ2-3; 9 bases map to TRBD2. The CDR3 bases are TGCGCCAGCAGTCAGACTAGCGGCGTCCGAGATACGCAGTATTTT. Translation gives CASSQTSGVRDTQYF.